Each of the 18 T cell receptor beta chains below was sequenced from the same sample in a study of T cell responses to AZD1222 COVID-19 vaccine (dated by TCRdb to the early 2020s). What the time point label conveys for this sample: about 28 days (+/-7) after the second vaccine dose. Libraries came from the immunoSEQ multiplex PCR assay. TCRdb obtained this table from immuneACCESS and retained in-frame rearrangements with V and J assigned. These tables miss some clones; where compared with another copy, unresolved V genes account for less than half of the shortfall, and the remainder is unexplained. In this sample the table shows 150,000 or so clones, 90% of which occur a single time. Roughly 6.2% of the sample goes to the ten largest clones. The sequencing used peripheral blood, collected 28 days after the second AZD1222 dose. The receptors come from an adult who received the AZD1222 COVID-19 vaccine.

J is TRBJ1-4 and V is TRBV6-5; a weak D match, TRBD1 (5 bases). Germline V lookup: CDR1 MNHEY, CDR2 SVGAGI. The V end lost 0 bases, the J end lost 5 bases, and 13 bases lay between the germline ends. This CDR3 spans 16 amino acids. CDR3 sequence (DNA): TGTGCCAGCAGTTACTCCCCTTTGGGGCGGAATGAAAAACTGTTTTTT. Its protein product is CASSYSPLGRNEKLFF.

The chain uses TRBV19 and TRBJ2-7; 9 nucleotides line up with TRBD2. Germline lookup yields CDR1 LNHDA and CDR2 SQIVND (reference sequence). The CDR3 spans 16 residues. V was pared by 4 bases and J by 6 bases, with 13 bases of the junction left unmatched. DNA for the CDR3: TGTGCCAGTAGTAAGGAGGGCCAGATAGCGGGGGCCGAGCAGTACTTC. Translated, it gives CASSKEGQIAGAEQYF.

This sequence joins TRBV28 and TRBJ2-2, with 8 bases matching TRBD1. This CDR3 has 19 residues. Germline CDR1 reads MDHEN; CDR2 reads SYDVKM. The ends lost 6 bases at V and 6 bases at J; junction bases unmatched: 21. The CDR3: CASRWVRTGTFQWAGELFF. Written as DNA, the CDR3 is TGTGCCAGCAGATGGGTCCGGACAGGGACCTTCCAGTGGGCCGGGGAGCTGTTTTTT.

The chain has TRBV28 and TRBJ1-5, with D possibly matching TRBD1 (5 bases). CDR3 length: 13 amino acids. CDR1 and CDR2 from the germline V gene are MDHEN and SYDVKM. The V end was cut by 8 bases, the J end by 4 bases, with 12 bases between. CDR3 residues: CASGPRGNQPQHF. CDR3 sequence (DNA): TGTGCCAGCGGTCCCCGGGGGAATCAGCCCCAGCATTTT.

The chain recombines TRBV5-1 with TRBJ2-1; the D call may be TRBD1 or TRBD2 (5 bases each). CDR1 is SGHRS and CDR2 is YFSETQ in the germline V gene. V shed 0 bases and J shed 10 bases, with 11 bases lying between them. There are 13 residues in the CDR3. The CDR3 here is CASSLVQGGEQFF. The CDR3 DNA follows: TGCGCCAGCAGCTTGGTTCAGGGCGGGGAGCAGTTCTTC.

The chain combines TRBV24-1 with TRBJ2-5; a possible D gene is TRBD2 (6 bases). CDR1 is KGHDR, CDR2 SFDVKD, per germline. The CDR3 runs to 13 residues. V was cut by 3 bases and J by 4 bases, with 8 bases left in between. The CDR3, as DNA: TGTGCCACCAGTGATGGGACTGGAGAGACCCAGTACTTC. Its protein is CATSDGTGETQYF.

This chain connects TRBV27 to TRBJ2-1, with D maybe TRBD1 (5 bases). V was shortened by 6 bases and J by 5 bases, with 14 bases between the two germline ends. The CDR3 runs to 14 residues. From germline, CDR1 is MNHEY and CDR2 SMNVEV (reference sequence). The CDR3 region is CASSRGGANNEQFF. The CDR3 coding sequence is TGTGCCAGCAGCCGTGGTGGGGCCAACAATGAGCAGTTCTTC.

This chain uses TRBV10-1 with TRBJ2-1; D may be TRBD2 (7 bases). Germline V CDR1 and CDR2: WNHNN, SYGVQD (reference sequence). CDR3 size: 12 residues. V lost 8 bases, J lost 6 bases, and 11 bases lay in between. DNA of the CDR3: TGCGCCAGCGGGGGGGCCCCCAATGAGCAGTTCTTC. It is translated as CASGGAPNEQFF.

The rearrangement joins TRBV6-1 to TRBJ1-3, with D unclear. Germline values: CDR1 MNHNS, CDR2 SASEGT. The CDR3 extends over 15 amino acids. V was cut by 1 base and J by 2 bases, with 9 bases left in between. The CDR3 DNA reads as TGTGCCAGCAGTGAAGGGCACAGTGCTGGAAACACCATATATTTT. As protein: CASSEGHSAGNTIYF.

The rearrangement links TRBV7-2 to TRBJ1-2, with unresolved D. This CDR3 contains 15 residues. V shed 1 base and J shed 2 bases, with 11 bases lying between them. Germline V gene sequence: CDR1 SGHTA, CDR2 FQGNSA. The CDR3 loop is CASSLEVLMNYGYTF. Written as DNA, the CDR3 is TGTGCCAGCAGCTTAGAGGTGTTGATGAACTATGGCTACACCTTC.

This chain uses TRBV19 with TRBJ2-2; TRBD1 is a possible D gene (6 bases). CDR3 size: 14 residues. From germline, CDR1 is LNHDA and CDR2 SQIVND (reference sequence). V lost 3 bases and J lost 4, with 9 bases in between. CDR3 nucleotide sequence: TGTGCCAGTAGTATCCCAGGGGCCACCGGGGAGCTGTTTTTT. Translated, it gives CASSIPGATGELFF.

This clone was recorded only once. V is TRBV30 and J is TRBJ2-5; tentatively, D is TRBD1 (5 bases). The V end lost 2 bases, the J end lost 2 bases, and 9 bases lay between the germline ends. The CDR3 extends over 13 amino acids. Germline V gives CDR1 GTSNPN, CDR2 SVGIG (reference sequence). This CDR3 is CAWSLDIQETQYF. The CDR3, as DNA: TGTGCCTGGAGTCTGGACATTCAAGAGACCCAGTACTTC.

This rearrangement joins TRBV5-4 to TRBJ2-7; maybe TRBD2 (6 bases). The CDR3 contains 15 residues. Germline V gene data show CDR1 as SGHNT and CDR2 as YYREEE (reference sequence). Trimming took off 0 bases at V and 2 bases at J, with 12 bases between the two ends. The CDR3 DNA follows: TGTGCCAGCAGCTTGGGCCGGGACTCCACCTACGAGCAGTACTTC. Translated: CASSLGRDSTYEQYF. The full variable domain, completed using reference TRBV5-4 and TRBJ2-7, is ETGVTQSPTHLIKTRGQQVTLRCSSQSGHNTVSWYQQALGQGPQFIFQYYREEENGRGNFPPRFSGLQFPNYSSELNVNALELDDSALYLCASSLGRDSTYEQYFGPGTRLTVT.

The rearrangement links TRBV30 to TRBJ2-7; TRBD1 agrees at 9 bases. Trimming removed 4 bases from V and 2 bases from J; junction bases left unmatched: 9. This CDR3 region has 15 residues. Germline V lookup: CDR1 GTSNPN, CDR2 SVGIG (reference sequence). The CDR3 region is CAWKRNRGQTYEQYF. Here the CDR3 DNA reads TGTGCCTGGAAAAGAAACAGGGGGCAGACCTACGAGCAGTACTTC.

The V call is TRBV28, the J call TRBJ1-2; D is unclear. V lost 5 bases and J lost 3, with 10 bases in between. CDR1 is MDHEN, CDR2 SYDVKM, per germline. The CDR3 is 13 amino acids. In DNA, the CDR3 is TGTGCCAGCAGTCTAGGGAGGGACTATGGCTACACCTTC. It is translated as CASSLGRDYGYTF.

Regarding this clone: The sample holds other DNA sequences that translate to the same CDR3. The chain employs TRBV18 and TRBJ2-7; TRBD1 or TRBD2 may be the D gene (5 bases each). Trimming left V 0 bases short and J 4 bases short, with 7 bases between. This CDR3 spans 13 amino acids. Per germline, CDR1 KGHSH and CDR2 LQKENI. The CDR3 loop reads CASSPPGGYEQYF. The CDR3 nucleotides are TGTGCCAGCTCACCACCTGGGGGTTACGAGCAGTACTTC.

The V and J genes are TRBV28 and TRBJ1-2; D is ambiguous. V was pared by 4 bases and J by 0 bases, with 6 bases between. This CDR3 has 13 residues. Germline values: CDR1 MDHEN, CDR2 SYDVKM. The CDR3 loop reads CASSSPTNYGYTF. In DNA, the CDR3 is TGTGCCAGCAGTTCCCCGACTAACTATGGCTACACCTTC.

The rearrangement joins TRBV3-1 (or the pseudogene TRBV3-2) to TRBJ2-3; D is uncertain. Germline V gives CDR1 LGHDT, CDR2 YNNKEL (reference sequence). This CDR3 comprises 14 residues. The V end lost 1 base, the J end lost 2 bases, and 7 bases lay between the germline ends. The CDR3 DNA sequence: TGTGCCAGCAGCCAAGGAAGTGACACAGATACGCAGTATTTT. This translates into CASSQGSDTDTQYF.